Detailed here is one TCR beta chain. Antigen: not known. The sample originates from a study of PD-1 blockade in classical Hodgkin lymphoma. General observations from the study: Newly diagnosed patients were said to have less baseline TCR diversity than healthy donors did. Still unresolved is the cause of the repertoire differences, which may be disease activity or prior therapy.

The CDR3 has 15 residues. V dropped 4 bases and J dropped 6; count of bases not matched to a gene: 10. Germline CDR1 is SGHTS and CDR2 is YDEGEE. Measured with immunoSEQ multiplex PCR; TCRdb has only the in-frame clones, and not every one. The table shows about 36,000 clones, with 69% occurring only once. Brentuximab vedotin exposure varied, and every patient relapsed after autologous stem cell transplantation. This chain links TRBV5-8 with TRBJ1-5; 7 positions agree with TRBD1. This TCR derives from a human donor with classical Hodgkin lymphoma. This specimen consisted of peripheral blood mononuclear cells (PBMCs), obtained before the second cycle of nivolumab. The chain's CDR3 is CASSPGQLTAQPQHF. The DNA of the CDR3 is TGTGCCAGCAGCCCGGGACAGCTTACTGCTCAGCCCCAGCATTTT.